This T cell receptor (beta chain) originates from a study of monozygotic twins with inflammatory bowel disease. Findings and caveats of the study: Support was absent for any single strong signal or clonotype linked to IBD.

The CDR3 is 14 amino acids. In germline, CDR1 is MNHEY, CDR2 SVGEGT. Of note for this clonotype: Its antigen remains unidentified.

TCRdb reprocessed the 5' RACE reads and reports one entry per CDR3 protein, with no DNA. The sample's table shows over 130,000 distinct CDR3 sequences. The sequenced sample was blood. The clonotype was recovered from a human donor with ulcerative colitis or Crohn's disease, or a healthy co-twin of an affected twin (not recorded which). The rearrangement uses TRBV6-2 or TRBV6-3 and TRBJ2-5; the TRBD1 assignment by TCRdb is unverifiable without DNA. The CDR3 region is CASSWGRNQETQYF.